This TCR beta chain was retrieved from a study of T cells after somatic rescue of genetic block (dated by TCRdb to the early 2020s). Describing the broader study: The study assessed how robust, over the long term, a T-cell system was when the system had developed through somatic rescue of a genetic block in T-cell development.

Looking up the germline V gene (reference sequence) yields CDR1 GTSNPN and CDR2 SVGIG. Taken from cysteine to phenylalanine, the CDR3 has 15 residues. Only CDR3 DNA remains: 45 bases, in frame from the first base. From V the trimming removes 3 bases and from J it removes 0 bases, while the gene matches leave 4 bases of the junction unaccounted for. Receptor amplification or capture employed the immunoSEQ multiplex PCR assay. The immuneACCESS repertoire file appears here via TCRdb, limited to in-frame rearrangements. These files lack a portion of the clones; in checked studies, under half of the deficit traces to unresolved V genes, and the cause of the others is not known. For this sample there are 67,000 or so clones; roughly 90% appear just once. The ten largest clones add up to approximately 2.7% of the sample. Points on this clone: This clone's antigen is unknown. Per-base quality was not reported, and no clone a single base away is much larger than it.

The sequenced material came from peripheral blood mononuclear cells (PBMCs). This TCR came from a man under 40. The V and J genes are TRBV30 and TRBJ2-7; TRBD2 lines up with 11 middle nucleotides. The sequenced DNA: TGTGCCTGGAGGGGGGGGACTAGCGGCTCCTACGAGCAGTACTTC. Its translation is CAWRGGTSGSYEQYF.